This T cell receptor beta chain was sequenced for a study of memory CD4+ T cells and cytomegalovirus serostatus. Single viable CD3+CD4+CD8-CD45RO+ cells were sorted as the memory CD4+ T cells. Trimming cost V 0 bases and J 7 bases, with 10 bases left between them. Germline V gene sequence: CDR1 SGHRS, CDR2 YFSETQ. The CDR3 length is 13 residues. Profiling relied on immunoSEQ multiplex PCR, and the TCRdb table lists in-frame clones only, not all of them. The sample shows more than 45,000 clones, 82% of them seen only once. Sequencing input: memory CD4+ T cells from blood. The chain is built from TRBV5-1 and TRBJ2-5; D is undetermined. The clonotype originates from an adult in good health and CMV-seronegative. CDR3 amino acids: CASSLENKGTQYF. CDR3 in DNA: TGCGCCAGCAGCTTGGAAAACAAAGGGACCCAGTACTTC.